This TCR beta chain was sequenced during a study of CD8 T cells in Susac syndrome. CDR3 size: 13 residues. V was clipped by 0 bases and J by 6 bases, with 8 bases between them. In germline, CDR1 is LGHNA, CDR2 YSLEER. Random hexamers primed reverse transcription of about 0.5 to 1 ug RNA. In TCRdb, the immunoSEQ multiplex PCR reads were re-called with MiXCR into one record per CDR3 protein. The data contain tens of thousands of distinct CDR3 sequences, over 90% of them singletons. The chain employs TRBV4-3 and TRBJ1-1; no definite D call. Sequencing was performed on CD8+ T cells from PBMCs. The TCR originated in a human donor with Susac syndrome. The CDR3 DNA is TGCGCCAGCAGCCAAGATATGGCTTCTGAAGCTTTCTTT. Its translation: CASSQDMASEAFF.